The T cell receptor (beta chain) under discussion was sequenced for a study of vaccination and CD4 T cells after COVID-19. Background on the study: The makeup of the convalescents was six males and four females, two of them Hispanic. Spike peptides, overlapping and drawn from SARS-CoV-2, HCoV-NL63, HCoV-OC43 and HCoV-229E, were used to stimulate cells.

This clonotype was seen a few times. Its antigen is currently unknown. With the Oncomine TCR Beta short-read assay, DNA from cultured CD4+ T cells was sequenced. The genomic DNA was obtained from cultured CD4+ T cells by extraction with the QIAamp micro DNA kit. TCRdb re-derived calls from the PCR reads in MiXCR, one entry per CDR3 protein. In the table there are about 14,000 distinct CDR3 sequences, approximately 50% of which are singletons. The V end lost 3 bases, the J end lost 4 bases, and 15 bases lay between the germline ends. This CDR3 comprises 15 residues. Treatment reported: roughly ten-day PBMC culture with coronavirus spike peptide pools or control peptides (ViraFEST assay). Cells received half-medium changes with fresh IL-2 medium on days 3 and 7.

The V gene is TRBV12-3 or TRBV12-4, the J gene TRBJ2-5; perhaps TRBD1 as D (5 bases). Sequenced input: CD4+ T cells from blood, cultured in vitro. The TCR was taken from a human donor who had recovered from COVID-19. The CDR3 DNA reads TGTGCCAGCAGTTTGCAAACGGGCCAGGGAGAGACCCAGTACTTC. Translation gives CASSLQTGQGETQYF.